The entry below gives a single T cell receptor (beta chain) sequence along with its context. Its antigen is as yet unknown. The junction departs from the called germline gene at one end, perhaps through a read error. This CDR3 comprises 13 residues. CDR1 MNHEY and CDR2 SVGEGT come from the germline V gene. The cDNA was produced through 5'RACE with 10-nucleotide random UMIs. From 15-18 subjects, over 160 million TCR-beta sequences were obtained in each sequencing run. TCRdb re-called the 5' RACE reads with MiXCR, one entry per CDR3 protein. This table holds under 65,000 distinct CDR3 sequences, 24% found once. This entry comes from a study of neurological immune-mediated disorders. Points from the study as a whole: Expanded clones shared no identical CDR3 amino acid sequences across subjects, which suggested private TCR-beta repertoires in all groups.

The time point: technical triplicate 2. The starting material, 2 million PBMCs stored at -80 C, gave rise to the unsorted libraries. Input material: PBMCs. The rearrangement joins TRBV6-2 or TRBV6-3 to TRBJ2-6, with a tentative D call TRBD1 (5 bases). The receptor was isolated from a man between 60 and 70 years old with HTLV-1-associated myelopathy (HAM/TSP). The CDR3: CASTCAGANVLTF. CDR3 nucleotide sequence: TGTGCCAGTACTTGCGCTGGGGCCAACGTCCTTACTTTC.